The 26 T cell receptor beta chains listed next were all sequenced from one sample in a study of T cell responses to AZD1222 COVID-19 vaccine. Clones were sequenced by immunoSEQ multiplex PCR, and TCRdb holds only the in-frame ones, with some missing. The sample carries roughly 110,000 clones, 88% recorded once. This material consisted of peripheral blood, taken 28 days after the second AZD1222 dose. All receptors come from an adult who received the AZD1222 COVID-19 vaccine.

J is TRBJ1-6 and V is TRBV2, with 9 positions matching TRBD1. The CDR3 spans 14 residues. Losses at the gene ends were 11 bases for V and 5 bases for J; bases not matched to a gene: 7. The germline V gene encodes CDR1 SNHLY and CDR2 FYNNEI. CDR3 loop: CAGQGQGNNSPLHF. The DNA for the CDR3 is TGTGCCGGACAGGGGCAGGGCAATAATTCACCCCTCCACTTT.

The chain carries TRBV4-3 and TRBJ2-3, with 11 bases aligning to TRBD2. Losses at the gene ends were 1 base for V and 5 bases for J; bases not matched to a gene: 5. This CDR3 is 16 amino acids long. CDR1 and CDR2 (germline): LGHNA, YSLEER. CDR3 DNA sequence: TGCGCCAGCAGCCAAGGACTGGGGACTAGCGGAGATACGCAGTATTTT. This codes for CASSQGLGTSGDTQYF.

This clone came up once. The chain recombines TRBV27 with TRBJ1-6, with D perhaps matching TRBD1 (5 bases). Germline V gene data show CDR1 as MNHEY and CDR2 as SMNVEV (reference sequence). With 10 bases removed from V and 6 bases from J, the gap between germline ends came to 16 bases. This CDR3 has 14 amino acids. CDR3 nucleotides: TGTGCCACCGCACGGGTACAGGTTAATTCACCCCTCCACTTT. Encoded protein: CATARVQVNSPLHF.

This rearrangement joins TRBV10-3 to TRBJ2-5; D unresolved. Germline V gene sequence: CDR1 ENHRY, CDR2 SYGVKD. Trimming cost V 8 bases and J 2 bases, with 6 bases left between them. This CDR3 region has 11 residues. The CDR3 nucleotides read TGTGCCATCGGGAATCAAGAGACCCAGTACTTC. Its protein product is CAIGNQETQYF.

In this sample, this clone turned up a few times. The chain is built from TRBV4-2 and TRBJ1-4, with D perhaps TRBD1 (6 bases). Germline assignment: CDR1 LGHNA and CDR2 YNFKEQ. V lost 4 bases and J lost 5, with 14 bases in between. The CDR3 covers 15 residues. The CDR3 loop reads CASSPPGGGNEKLFF. The DNA for the CDR3 is TGTGCCAGCAGCCCGCCCGGCGGGGGCAATGAAAAACTGTTTTTT.

Only one count was recorded for this clone. The V and J genes are TRBV6-1 and TRBJ1-4; 7 nucleotides agree with TRBD1. The V and J ends lost 3 bases and 7 bases, in that order; junction bases with no gene match: 8. The germline gives CDR1 MNHNS, CDR2 SASEGT. The CDR3 is made up of 15 amino acids. As DNA, the CDR3 is TGTGCCAGCAGTGACTTTCAGGGGGTTGTTGAAAAACTGTTTTTT. Protein: CASSDFQGVVEKLFF.

This chain uses TRBV3-1 (or the pseudogene TRBV3-2) with TRBJ1-3, with 7 bases lining up with TRBD1. V gave up 0 bases and J gave up 2 bases; unmatched junction bases: 1. The germline V gene encodes CDR1 LGHDT and CDR2 YNNKEL (reference sequence). This CDR3 spans 15 amino acids. The CDR3 DNA is TGTGCCAGCAGCCAAGAAACAGGGGCTGGAAACACCATATATTTT. This codes for CASSQETGAGNTIYF.

This chain links TRBV5-1 with TRBJ1-6; a weak D match, TRBD1 (5 bases). This CDR3 spans 14 amino acids. V dropped 8 bases and J dropped 7 bases, with 16 bases sitting between them. The V gene's germline CDR1 is SGHRS and CDR2 YFSETQ. The CDR3 DNA follows: TGCGCCAGTAAACTTGGGGGTGAGAATTCACCCCTCCACTTT. It codes for CASKLGGENSPLHF.

This clone occurred once. The chain links TRBV7-9 to TRBJ1-2; tentative D call: TRBD1 (5 bases). CDR1 is SEHNR and CDR2 is FQNEAQ in the germline V gene (reference sequence). The V gene lost 6 bases and the J gene lost 6 bases, with 11 bases spanning the gap. The CDR3 extends over 12 amino acids. CDR3 DNA sequence: TGTGCCAGCAGTTCGACAGATCATGGCTACACCTTC. Amino acids: CASSSTDHGYTF.

The V gene is TRBV14, the J gene TRBJ2-4, with 9 bases aligning to TRBD2. CDR1 is SGHDN, CDR2 FVKESK, per germline. This CDR3 has 14 residues. V lost 1 base, J lost 9 bases, and 4 bases stayed unmatched. CDR3 sequence (DNA): TGTGCCAGCAGCCAAGGTAGCGGGGGACTCATTCAGTACTTC. It yields the protein CASSQGSGGLIQYF.

This rearrangement joins TRBV4-3 to TRBJ1-6; D is unresolved. The germline CDR1 and CDR2 sequences are LGHNA and YSLEER. The ends were cut back, 1 base at V and 7 bases at J, with 8 bases in the middle. This CDR3 has 14 amino acids. The CDR3 protein is CASSQVGNNSPLHF. DNA for the CDR3: TGCGCCAGCAGCCAAGTGGGTAACAATTCACCCCTCCACTTT.

The genes are TRBV6-5 and TRBJ1-1; D gene ambiguous. Trimming pared 0 bases from V and 5 bases from J, leaving 7 bases between. The CDR3 is made up of 13 amino acids. Per germline, CDR1 MNHEY and CDR2 SVGAGI. The CDR3 sequence: CASSYSRGTEAFF. In nucleotides, the CDR3 is TGTGCCAGCAGTTACTCACGGGGTACTGAAGCTTTCTTT.

This chain links TRBV3-1 (or the pseudogene TRBV3-2) with TRBJ1-6, with 8 bases fitting TRBD1. J was trimmed by 5 bases and V by 4 bases; bases with no gene match: 1. The CDR3 runs 14 residues. Germline V gene data show CDR1 as LGHDT and CDR2 as YNNKEL (reference sequence). Written as DNA, the CDR3 is TGTGCCAGCAGCCCGGGACAGGATAATTCACCCCTCCACTTT. Translating it yields CASSPGQDNSPLHF.

This chain joins TRBV5-1 and TRBJ2-7; no clear D gene. V was clipped by 5 bases and J by 5 bases, with 17 bases between them. CDR1 and CDR2 (germline): SGHRS, YFSETQ. This CDR3 is 14 amino acids long. The CDR3: CASSIFGPPDEQYF. The CDR3 DNA reads TGCGCCAGCAGTATTTTTGGGCCTCCGGACGAGCAGTACTTC.

The genes are TRBV6-5 and TRBJ2-3, with D unclear. Trimming stripped 8 bases from V and 2 bases from J, with 17 bases between. CDR3 length equals 15 residues. Per germline, CDR1 MNHEY and CDR2 SVGAGI. CDR3 in DNA: TGTGCCAGCCGAGACGGGCCCACCCCCACAGATACGCAGTATTTT. Its protein is CASRDGPTPTDTQYF.

The CDR3 is CASSPGTGYNEQFF. DNA for the CDR3: TGTGCCAGCAGCCCCGGGACAGGGTACAATGAGCAGTTCTTC. The chain carries TRBV11-3 and TRBJ2-1; 9 bases agree with TRBD1. Germline V gene sequence: CDR1 SGHNT, CDR2 YENEEA. V shed 5 bases and J 4 bases; nucleotides not matched to a gene: 3. This CDR3 comprises 14 residues.

This clone has only a few counts. The chain combines TRBV2 with TRBJ1-1, with D unresolved. Trimming cost V 2 bases and J 0 bases, with 10 bases left between them. The CDR3 runs 15 residues. CDR1 and CDR2 from the germline V gene are SNHLY and FYNNEI. The CDR3 spells CASSERGVLNTEAFF. The CDR3 DNA reads as TGTGCCAGCAGTGAACGTGGGGTTTTGAACACTGAAGCTTTCTTT.

In this sample, this clone turned up once. The chain joins TRBV7-8 to TRBJ2-2; unclear D gene. CDR1 and CDR2 from the germline V gene are SGHVS and FQNEAQ. This CDR3 spans 15 amino acids. V lost 2 bases and J lost 0, with 7 bases in between. The CDR3 DNA follows: TGTGCCAGCAGCTTATACGAGGCGAACACCGGGGAGCTGTTTTTT. This gives the protein CASSLYEANTGELFF. The full variable domain, its missing parts supplied by reference TRBV7-8 and TRBJ2-2, is GAGVSQSPRYKVAKRGQDVALRCDPISGHVSLFWYQQALGQGPEFLTYFQNEAQLDKSGLPSDRFFAERPEGSVSTLKIQRTQQEDSAVYLCASSLYEANTGELFFGEGSRLTVL.

For the CDR3, the DNA is TGTGCCAGCAGCTTCGGGACCGCTCCAAACTCTGGAAACACCATATATTTT. Its protein is CASSFGTAPNSGNTIYF. J is TRBJ1-3 and V is TRBV9; tentative D call: TRBD1 (5 bases). This CDR3 region has 17 residues. Germline-derived CDR1 and CDR2 are SGDLS and YYNGEE. V was trimmed by 4 bases and J by 0 bases, leaving 17 bases between them. The complete variable domain, with remaining parts taken from reference TRBV9 and TRBJ1-3, reads DSGVTQTPKHLITATGQRVTLRCSPRSGDLSVYWYQQSLDQGLQFLIQYYNGEERAKGNILERFSAQQFPDLHSELNLSSLELGDSALYFCASSFGTAPNSGNTIYFGEGSWLTVV.

The chain recombines TRBV2 with TRBJ1-1, with D maybe TRBD1 (5 bases). CDR1 and CDR2 (germline): SNHLY, FYNNEI. This CDR3 region has 14 residues. Trimming pared 3 bases from V and 4 bases from J, leaving 12 bases between. In DNA, the CDR3 is TGTGCCAGCAGTGAGCGGGGCTCGGTCACTGAAGCTTTCTTT. Protein product: CASSERGSVTEAFF.

The rearrangement uses TRBV10-3 and TRBJ2-5; TRBD2 matches 12 bases. The CDR3 spans 17 residues. The trim removed 6 bases at V and 9 bases at J, leaving 17 bases unmatched. Germline V CDR1 and CDR2: ENHRY, SYGVKD. This chain's CDR3 is CAISPLAGGPRVGAQYF. CDR3 coding DNA: TGTGCCATCAGCCCCCTAGCGGGGGGGCCCCGGGTGGGAGCCCAGTACTTC.

This chain joins TRBV11-2 and TRBJ2-7; 9 bases fit TRBD2. The CDR3 totals 14 residues. Germline CDR1 SGHAT, CDR2 FQNNGV. V lost 6 bases, J lost 2 bases, and 5 bases stayed unmatched. In DNA form, the CDR3 reads TGTGCCAGCAGTAAACAGCGGGGGGCCTACGAGCAGTACTTC. This gives the protein CASSKQRGAYEQYF.

V usage is TRBV5-5 and J usage is TRBJ1-6; 9 bases align to TRBD1. Germline V gene data show CDR1 as SGHKS and CDR2 as YYEKEE (reference sequence). The V gene end was trimmed by 4 bases and the J gene end by 3 bases; junction bases not matched to a gene: 5. This CDR3 region has 16 residues. The CDR3 coding sequence is TGTGCCAGCAGCCGCGGGACAGGGCTCTATAATTCACCCCTCCACTTT. It specifies CASSRGTGLYNSPLHF.

This chain uses TRBV12-3 or TRBV12-4 with TRBJ1-1; D remains unclear. V gave up 3 bases and J gave up 5 bases, with 4 bases separating them. CDR3 size: 11 residues. CDR3 DNA: TGTGCCAGCAGTTTTAATACTGAAGCTTTCTTT. Protein product: CASSFNTEAFF.

V and J are TRBV10-3 and TRBJ2-1; 10 bases are a match to TRBD2. This CDR3 contains 15 residues. Per germline, CDR1 ENHRY and CDR2 SYGVKD. V gave up 4 bases and J gave up 3 bases; unmatched junction bases: 3. CDR3 sequence reads: CAISATSGDYNEQFF. The DNA of the CDR3 is TGTGCCATCAGTGCCACTAGCGGGGACTACAATGAGCAGTTCTTC.

The chain recombines TRBV19 with TRBJ1-5; TRBD1 matches 7 bases. Trimming removed 5 bases from V and 4 bases from J; junction bases left unmatched: 5. The CDR3 spans 14 residues. Looked up from germline, CDR1 is LNHDA and CDR2 is SQIVND (reference sequence). The chain's CDR3 is CASSQLDRNQPQHF. In nucleotides, the CDR3 is TGTGCCAGTAGTCAGTTGGACAGGAATCAGCCCCAGCATTTT. Supplemented by reference TRBV19 and TRBJ1-5, the full variable domain reads DGGITQSPKYLFRKEGQNVTLSCEQNLNHDAMYWYRQDPGQGLRLIYYSQIVNDFQKGDIAEGYSVSREKKESFPLTVTSAQKNPTAFYLCASSQLDRNQPQHFGDGTRLSIL.